One sample yielded the 10 T cell receptor beta chains listed below, sequenced in a study of blood T cells in healthy people across ages. Primed by a sample-barcoded 5' primer and a J-beta primer mix, a second PCR proceeded for about 6 to 11 cycles. TCRdb passed the 5' RACE reads through MiXCR, listing each CDR3 protein once. The sample records approximately 670,000 distinct CDR3 sequences, 35% to 50% being singletons. The sequenced sample consisted of blood. These receptors originate from a man aged 80 or over in good health.

In this sample, this clonotype turned up a few times. The chain couples TRBV9 to TRBJ2-7; D is uncertain. The CDR3 spans 14 residues. CDR1 is SGDLS, CDR2 YYNGEE, per germline. Between the trimmed V and J ends, which lost 0 bases and 1 base, there was a span of 8 bases. The DNA of the CDR3 is TGTGCCAGCAGCGTAGGGCAGGAATCCTACGAGCAGTACTTC. This codes for CASSVGQESYEQYF.

The CDR3 DNA reads TGTGCCAGCAGCTTAGCGTGGGGGACTGGGGCCAACGTCCTGACTTTC. Amino acids: CASSLAWGTGANVLTF. V usage is TRBV11-1 and J usage is TRBJ2-6; D is tentatively TRBD1 or TRBD2 (5 bases each). Germline V lookup: CDR1 SGHAT, CDR2 FQDESV (reference sequence). Trimming took off 0 bases at V and 2 bases at J, with 8 bases between the two ends. This CDR3 is built from 16 residues.

The chain links TRBV20-1 to TRBJ2-3; no clear D gene. The V end lost 5 bases, the J end lost 2 bases, and 11 bases lay between the germline ends. This CDR3 contains 13 residues. Germline values: CDR1 DFQATT, CDR2 SNEGSKA (reference sequence). The CDR3 DNA follows: TGCAGTGCTCTGGACGGGTTCACAGATACGCAGTATTTT. As protein: CSALDGFTDTQYF.

The rearrangement joins TRBV7-2 to TRBJ2-2; 7 bases agree with TRBD1. The junction had 4 bases not matched to a gene; V was cut back by 3 bases and J by 3 bases. Looked up from germline, CDR1 is SGHTA and CDR2 is FQGNSA. CDR3 length: 15 residues. CDR3 residues: CASSLERGHTGELFF. CDR3 in DNA: TGTGCCAGCAGCTTGGAGAGGGGGCACACCGGGGAGCTGTTTTTT.

This clonotype was picked up many times. CDR3 residues: CASSFKRGAASTDTQYF. The CDR3 region has the DNA TGTGCCAGTTCTTTCAAAAGGGGGGCGGCGAGCACAGATACGCAGTATTTT. The chain couples TRBV27 to TRBJ2-3; D possibly uses TRBD1 or TRBD2 (6 bases each). Germline assignment: CDR1 MNHEY and CDR2 SMNVEV (reference sequence). V gave up 9 bases and J gave up 0 bases, with 22 bases separating them. This CDR3 spans 17 amino acids.

This clonotype is a singleton in its sample. The V and J genes are TRBV6-2 or TRBV6-3 and TRBJ1-1, with 7 bases identical to TRBD1. Trimming at V came to 6 bases and at J to 1 base, leaving 8 bases not matched to a gene. The V gene's germline CDR1 is MNHEY and CDR2 SVGEGT. The CDR3 contains 15 residues. The CDR3 DNA sequence: TGTGCCAGCAGCGGACAGGTCCGAGGGAACACTGAAGCTTTCTTT. It specifies CASSGQVRGNTEAFF.

This clonotype was counted a few times. This chain joins TRBV10-3 and TRBJ1-4; D remains unclear. This CDR3 contains 13 residues. The germline gives CDR1 ENHRY, CDR2 SYGVKD. Trimming stripped 8 bases from V and 0 bases from J, with 7 bases between. The CDR3 here is CAISGATNEKLFF. CDR3 DNA: TGTGCCATCTCTGGGGCAACTAATGAAAAACTGTTTTTT.

This clonotype showed up many times. The rearrangement joins TRBV6-2 or TRBV6-3 to TRBJ2-2; D not certain. The CDR3 is 11 amino acids. Trimming took 5 bases from V and 5 from J, leaving 3 bases between them. Germline assignment: CDR1 MNHEY and CDR2 SVGEGT. The DNA of the CDR3 is TGTGCCAGCAGTCTTACCGGGGAGCTGTTTTTT. This translates into CASSLTGELFF.

This clonotype has just a few counts. The chain joins TRBV6-1 to TRBJ2-4; 7 bases match TRBD1. Germline CDR1 and CDR2: MNHNS and SASEGT. This CDR3 spans 15 amino acids. Trimming took 3 bases from V and 1 from J; bases not matched to a gene: 3. CDR3 coding DNA: TGTGCCAGCAGTGATCAACAGGGGGCCAAAAACATTCAGTACTTC. Amino acid sequence: CASSDQQGAKNIQYF.

Remarks on this clonotype: A junction end diverges from the germline sequence, so it may reflect a read error. J is TRBJ2-3 and V is TRBV2; 7 positions agree with TRBD1. CDR1 is SNHLY and CDR2 is FYNNEI in the germline V gene. CDR3 length: 17 amino acids. CDR3 nucleotide sequence: TGTGCCAGCAGTGAAACGAGGGCCGGGCCGGGGACAGATATGCAGTATTTT. It translates to CASSETRAGPGTDMQYF.